Reported below is one T cell receptor beta chain. What it recognizes is unknown. The entry originates in a study of a mutant IDH1 vaccine in newly diagnosed glioma. The wider study: Initiation of the vaccine course occurred 4-6 weeks after radiotherapy alone, or alongside temozolomide cycles.

Time point specified: week 47, end of study. The investigators gave 300 ug of mutant IDH1 20-mer peptide in each vaccine dose, together with topical imiquimod. The data were produced by immunoSEQ multiplex PCR, yet TCRdb's version contains in-frame clones alone and is incomplete. Of around 54,000 clones listed, about four fifths are singletons. The source is a woman between 45 and 65 years old with glioma. Sequenced here: PBMCs, sampled from a glioma patient whose treatment included an IDH1 peptide vaccine.

The CDR3 DNA is TGTGCCAGCAGTGAAGGCCGGGTATACGAGCAGTACTTC. This gives the protein CASSEGRVYEQYF. The rearrangement joins TRBV2 to TRBJ2-7; no firm D call. Per the germline V gene, CDR1 is SNHLY and CDR2 is FYNNEI. The CDR3 covers 13 residues. Trimming took 1 base from V and 4 from J, leaving 8 bases between them.